This TCR beta chain was obtained from a study of blood T cell repertoires in COVID-19. Study overall: Samples representing acute and convalescent COVID-19 were sourced from the United States, Italy and Spain. PBMCs, B-cell-depleted T cells, or T cells provided the cDNA or gDNA that made up the material.

V was clipped by 4 bases and J by 0 bases; unmatched bases: 7. CDR1 and CDR2 (germline): SGHRS, YFSETQ. The CDR3 is made up of 16 amino acids. As handled by the study authors: Amplification with reference gene primers provided the estimates of nucleated cell counts. Using immunoSEQ multiplex PCR, the repertoire was profiled, and TCRdb retains in-frame clones only, with some absent. That table supplies the V and J calls and clone size; D and trimming were determined from the DNA. The table records some 98,000 clones, about 79% of them present only once. The chain couples TRBV5-1 to TRBJ1-2, with 9 bases lining up with TRBD1. The sequence came from a man in his sixties with acute or convalescent COVID-19. Sequenced input: peripheral blood. The CDR3 region has the DNA TGCGCCAGCAGCCCGGGACAGGGCGATACTAACTATGGCTACACCTTC. Translated, it gives CASSPGQGDTNYGYTF. Combining the CDR3 with reference TRBV5-1 and TRBJ1-2 gives the whole variable domain KAGVTQTPRYLIKTRGQQVTLSCSPISGHRSVSWYQQTPGQGLQFLFEYFSETQRNKGNFPGRFSGRQFSNSRSEMNVSTLELGDSALYLCASSPGQGDTNYGYTFGSGTRLTVV.